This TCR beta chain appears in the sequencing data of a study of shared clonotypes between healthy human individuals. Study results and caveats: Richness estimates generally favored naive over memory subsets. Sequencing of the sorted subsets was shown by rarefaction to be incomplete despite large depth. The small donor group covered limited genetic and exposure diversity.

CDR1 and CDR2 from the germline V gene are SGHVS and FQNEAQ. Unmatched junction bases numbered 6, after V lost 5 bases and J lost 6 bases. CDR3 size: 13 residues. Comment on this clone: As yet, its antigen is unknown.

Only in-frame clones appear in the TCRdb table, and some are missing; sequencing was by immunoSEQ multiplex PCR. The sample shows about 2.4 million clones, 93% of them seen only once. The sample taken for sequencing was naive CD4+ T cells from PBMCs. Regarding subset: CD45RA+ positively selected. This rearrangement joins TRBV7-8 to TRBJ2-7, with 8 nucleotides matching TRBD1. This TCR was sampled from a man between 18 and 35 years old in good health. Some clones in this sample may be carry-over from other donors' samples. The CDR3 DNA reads TGTGCCAGCAGCATGACGACAGGGGTCGAGCAGTACTTC. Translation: CASSMTTGVEQYF.